Below are 29 T cell receptor beta chains sequenced from a single sample in a study of cytomegalovirus exposure and HLA in healthy donors (dated by TCRdb to about 2017). The protocol used for the library was the immunoSEQ multiplex PCR assay. For the multiplex PCR, a mixture combining 60 forward primers for TCR Vbeta segments and 13 reverse primers for TCR Jbeta segments was used. TCRdb took this table from immuneACCESS and kept in-frame rearrangements with V and J called. Such tables lack part of the clones; where checked against another copy, unresolved V genes explain under half of the gap, and the rest is unexplained. This sample holds approximately 290,000 clones; 80% were observed only once. The ten largest clones add up to roughly 0.31% of the sample. The source material was PBMCs. These receptors were obtained from a girl aged 2 to 9 in good health and CMV-seronegative.

The genes are TRBV18 and TRBJ2-5, with D possibly matching TRBD2 (6 bases). Trimming took off 6 bases at V and 6 bases at J, with 8 bases between the two ends. Germline V gene sequence: CDR1 KGHSH, CDR2 LQKENI. CDR3 size: 11 residues. This chain's CDR3 is CASSGGKTQYF. CDR3 DNA sequence: TGTGCCAGCTCGGGGGGAAAGACCCAGTACTTC.

J is TRBJ2-1 and V is TRBV9, with D maybe TRBD1 (6 bases). With 6 bases removed from V and 7 bases from J, the gap between germline ends came to 17 bases. Per the germline V gene, CDR1 is SGDLS and CDR2 is YYNGEE. The CDR3 totals 14 residues. The CDR3 loop reads CASTNRDILNEQFF. In nucleotides, the CDR3 is TGTGCCAGCACAAACCGGGACATTCTAAATGAGCAGTTCTTC.

This clone was observed once. The chain links TRBV4-1 to TRBJ1-4; D remains unclear. The CDR3 contains 16 residues. V was trimmed by 0 bases and J by 8 bases, leaving 16 bases between them. The germline CDR1 and CDR2 sequences are MGHRA and YSYEKL. The DNA of the CDR3 is TGCGCCAGCAGCCAAGATTTTGAGACATTCTACGAAAAACTGTTTTTT. Its protein product is CASSQDFETFYEKLFF.

This clone has more than one count but fewer than ten. The CDR3 sequence: CASPRDYYNEQFF. CDR3 nucleotide sequence: TGTGCTTCGCCGAGGGACTACTACAATGAGCAGTTCTTC. The chain employs TRBV27 and TRBJ2-1, with TRBD2 identical over 7 bases. Germline V gene sequence: CDR1 MNHEY, CDR2 SMNVEV (reference sequence). The CDR3 runs to 13 residues.

CDR3 coding DNA: TGTGCCAGCAGCTTCGTAGCGGGGGGGCCATACAATGAGCAGTTCTTC. Its translation: CASSFVAGGPYNEQFF. The gene calls are TRBV14 and TRBJ2-1; 11 nucleotides agree with TRBD2. The ends lost 5 bases at V and 4 bases at J; junction bases unmatched: 7. The germline gives CDR1 SGHDN, CDR2 FVKESK. This CDR3 region has 16 residues.

V and J are TRBV29-1 and TRBJ2-5, with 10 bases that match TRBD2. The V gene's germline CDR1 is SQVTM and CDR2 ANQGSEA. CDR3 length: 16 amino acids. J gave up 4 bases and V 4 bases, and 12 bases lay outside the gene matches. DNA of the CDR3: TGCAGCGTTGCCGGGATAGCGGGAGGAATTGGAGAGACCCAGTACTTC. Translation gives CSVAGIAGGIGETQYF.

This rearrangement joins TRBV7-9 to TRBJ2-1, with TRBD2 as a possible D gene (6 bases). V was pared by 8 bases and J by 5 bases, with 13 bases between. In germline, CDR1 is SEHNR, CDR2 FQNEAQ (reference sequence). The CDR3 is made up of 13 amino acids. CDR3 protein: CASRGGGDNEQFF. CDR3 coding DNA: TGTGCCAGCCGTGGTGGAGGGGACAATGAGCAGTTCTTC.

The chain links TRBV7-3 to TRBJ1-4; D perhaps matches TRBD1 (6 bases). The germline V gene has CDR1 SGHTA and CDR2 FQGTGA. CDR3 length: 15 residues. V shed 5 bases and J shed 5 bases, with 15 bases lying between them. The CDR3 loop reads CASSHRPGVNEKLFF. CDR3 sequence (DNA): TGTGCCAGCAGCCATCGTCCAGGGGTAAATGAAAAACTGTTTTTT. The whole variable domain, filled in from reference TRBV7-3 and TRBJ1-4, reads GAGVSQTPSNKVTEKGKYVELRCDPISGHTALYWYRQSLGQGPEFLIYFQGTGAADDSGLPNDRFFAVRPEGSVSTLKIQRTERGDSAVYLCASSHRPGVNEKLFFGSGTQLSVL.

The rearrangement joins TRBV6-1 to TRBJ2-2; D remains unclear. Germline V gene lookup returns CDR1 MNHNS and CDR2 SASEGT. V lost 2 bases and J 8 bases, leaving 9 bases between the germline ends. The CDR3 sequence is 13 residues long. The CDR3, as DNA: TGTGCCAGCAGTGAATTTACGGAGGGGGAGCTGTTTTTT. Protein sequence: CASSEFTEGELFF.

The CDR3: CASSIRRPSNQPQHF. Here the CDR3 DNA reads TGTGCCAGTAGTATACGGAGGCCTAGCAATCAGCCCCAGCATTTT. This sequence joins TRBV19 and TRBJ1-5; D unclear. Germline V CDR1 and CDR2: LNHDA, SQIVND (reference sequence). The CDR3 has 15 residues. V gave up 2 bases and J gave up 0 bases, with 8 bases separating them.

The rearrangement links TRBV28 to TRBJ1-4; TRBD1 matches 8 bases. There are 14 residues in the CDR3. Germline V gene sequence: CDR1 MDHEN, CDR2 SYDVKM. V gave up 6 bases and J gave up 2 bases; unmatched junction bases: 2. The CDR3 reads CASSRGPTNEKLFF. For the CDR3, the DNA is TGTGCCAGCAGCAGGGGGCCCACTAATGAAAAACTGTTTTTT.

The chain has TRBV28 and TRBJ1-5; D not resolved. The germline V and J ends were trimmed by 4 bases and 5 bases, with 21 bases remaining between them. The CDR3 is 17 residues long. Germline CDR1 is MDHEN and CDR2 is SYDVKM. CDR3 DNA: TGTGCCAGCAGTTCGCCGCCCTATCGGGTCGGGGATCAGCCCCAGCATTTT. Translating it yields CASSSPPYRVGDQPQHF.

This clone has a single count. This sequence joins TRBV19 and TRBJ2-1; D gene ambiguous. CDR1 is LNHDA and CDR2 is SQIVND in the germline V gene (reference sequence). Trimming took 5 bases from V and 5 from J, leaving 13 bases between them. The CDR3 runs 14 residues. The CDR3 region has the DNA TGTGCCAGTAGTCCCTTTCCGGAGAACAATGAGCAGTTCTTC. Translated, it gives CASSPFPENNEQFF.

The genes are TRBV9 and TRBJ2-1; TRBD2 might be the D (6 bases). The CDR3 has 14 amino acids. With 0 bases removed from V and 10 bases from J, the gap between germline ends came to 14 bases. Germline V gives CDR1 SGDLS, CDR2 YYNGEE. CDR3 amino acids: CASSVDVRGQEQFF. The CDR3 DNA follows: TGTGCCAGCAGCGTAGATGTGCGGGGTCAGGAGCAGTTCTTC.

This clone was detected only once. J is TRBJ2-7 and V is TRBV11-2, with 9 bases that match TRBD2. CDR1 and CDR2 (germline): SGHAT, FQNNGV. V gave up 0 bases and J gave up 5 bases; unmatched junction bases: 8. The CDR3 extends over 16 amino acids. CDR3: CASSLDFSGRYDEQYF. DNA of the CDR3: TGTGCCAGCAGCTTAGATTTCAGCGGGAGGTACGACGAGCAGTACTTC. Looking up the rest from reference TRBV11-2 and TRBJ2-7 gives the full variable domain: EAGVAQSPRYKIIEKRQSVAFWCNPISGHATLYWYQQILGQGPKLLIQFQNNGVVDDSQLPKDRFSAERLKGVDSTLKIQPAKLEDSAVYLCASSLDFSGRYDEQYFGPGTRLTVT.

The V gene is TRBV9, the J gene TRBJ1-4; D perhaps matches TRBD1 (6 bases). The CDR3 loop spans 18 amino acids. V was clipped by 4 bases and J by 0 bases, with 19 bases between them. From germline, CDR1 is SGDLS and CDR2 YYNGEE. The CDR3 loop reads CASSPRQGPPATNEKLFF. CDR3 sequence (DNA): TGTGCCAGCAGCCCTCGCCAGGGGCCTCCCGCAACTAATGAAAAACTGTTTTTT.

This chain joins TRBV30 and TRBJ2-3; TRBD1 might be the D (5 bases). Trimming shortened V by 1 base and J by 7 bases, and 15 bases separated the two germline ends. CDR1 and CDR2 from the germline V gene are GTSNPN and SVGIG (reference sequence). The CDR3 totals 14 residues. CDR3 coding DNA: TGTGCCTGGAGTGCAGGGTTCGGCTCAAATACGCAGTATTTT. As protein: CAWSAGFGSNTQYF.

On this clone: One junction end disagrees with the germline gene, perhaps due to a read error. The chain joins TRBV7-9 to TRBJ2-1; 8 positions match TRBD2. The CDR3 runs 16 residues. Per the germline V gene, CDR1 is SEHNR and CDR2 is FQNEAQ (reference sequence). The CDR3 loop is CSSSSTGTSGYNEQFF. The DNA for the CDR3 is TGTTCCAGCAGCTCAACAGGAACTAGCGGATACAATGAGCAGTTCTTC. Full variable domain (outside the CDR3, taken from reference TRBV7-9 and TRBJ2-1): DTGVSQNPRHKITKRGQNVTFRCDPISEHNRLYWYRQTLGQGPEFLTYFQNEAQLEKSRLLSDRFSAERPKGSFSTLEIQRTEQGDSAMYLCSSSSTGTSGYNEQFFGPGTRLTVL.

The CDR3 region is CASSFSGGYNSPLHF. The CDR3 DNA follows: TGTGCCAGCAGCTTTTCTGGGGGGTATAATTCACCCCTCCACTTT. This sequence joins TRBV7-9 and TRBJ1-6, with D perhaps matching TRBD1 (5 bases). Trimming cost V 3 bases and J 4 bases, with 10 bases left between them. The CDR3 runs 15 residues. Germline lookup yields CDR1 SEHNR and CDR2 FQNEAQ (reference sequence). The complete variable domain, with remaining parts taken from reference TRBV7-9 and TRBJ1-6, reads DTGVSQNPRHKITKRGQNVTFRCDPISEHNRLYWYRQTLGQGPEFLTYFQNEAQLEKSRLLSDRFSAERPKGSFSTLEIQRTEQGDSAMYLCASSFSGGYNSPLHFGNGTRLTVT.

This clone is a singleton in its sample. The gene calls are TRBV25-1 and TRBJ1-6; 8 bases match TRBD1. CDR3 size: 15 residues. Trimming at V came to 2 bases and at J to 11 bases, leaving 8 bases not matched to a gene. The germline V gene has CDR1 MGHDK and CDR2 SYGVNS. Written as DNA, the CDR3 is TGTGCCAGCAGTGAAAGGGCTGCAGGGGGCACACCCCTCCACTTT. Translated: CASSERAAGGTPLHF.

The V call is TRBV19, the J call TRBJ2-3, with D possibly TRBD2 on 5 matching bases. Germline CDR1 LNHDA, CDR2 SQIVND (reference sequence). The V and J ends lost 4 bases and 6 bases respectively, with 11 bases between them. This CDR3 contains 13 residues. The CDR3: CASSNGLTDTQYF. The CDR3 DNA reads as TGTGCCAGTAGTAACGGACTCACGGATACGCAGTATTTT.

The gene calls are TRBV7-9 and TRBJ2-3, with D perhaps matching TRBD2 (5 bases). V shed 6 bases and J shed 2 bases, with 15 bases lying between them. The CDR3 has 15 amino acids. Germline V gene sequence: CDR1 SEHNR, CDR2 FQNEAQ (reference sequence). The CDR3 DNA sequence: TGTGCCAGCAGGATCGCTACGGGATACACAGATACGCAGTATTTT. Amino acids: CASRIATGYTDTQYF.

In its sample, this clone was seen a few times. This chain connects TRBV18 to TRBJ2-1; weak D call: TRBD2 (6 bases). The CDR3 has 15 amino acids. Trimming left V 1 base short and J 1 base short, with 8 bases between. From germline, CDR1 is KGHSH and CDR2 LQKENI. The CDR3 region is CASSPRAGSYNEQFF. CDR3 coding DNA: TGTGCCAGCTCACCACGGGCGGGGTCCTACAATGAGCAGTTCTTC.

V gene TRBV7-3 combines with J gene TRBJ2-3; 9 bases match TRBD2. CDR1 SGHTA and CDR2 FQGTGA come from the germline V gene. J lost 0 bases, V lost 4 bases, and 5 bases had no gene match. The CDR3 runs 16 residues. The DNA for the CDR3 is TGTGCCAGCAGCTGGAGACTAGCGGTAAGCACAGATACGCAGTATTTT. It specifies CASSWRLAVSTDTQYF.

The rearrangement links TRBV4-1 to TRBJ1-5; 7 nucleotides agree with TRBD1. Looked up from germline, CDR1 is MGHRA and CDR2 is YSYEKL. Losses at the gene ends were 3 bases for V and 4 bases for J; bases not matched to a gene: 12. The CDR3 is 17 residues long. The CDR3 here is CASSQEQGTEWNQPQHF. The CDR3 DNA sequence: TGCGCCAGCAGCCAGGAACAGGGGACGGAATGGAATCAGCCCCAGCATTTT.

The chain joins TRBV19 to TRBJ1-5; D gene ambiguous. This CDR3 is built from 15 residues. The V end was cut by 2 bases, the J end by 0 bases, with 8 bases between. Germline V gene lookup returns CDR1 LNHDA and CDR2 SQIVND (reference sequence). DNA of the CDR3: TGTGCCAGTAGTATATGGAGGGCTAGCAATCAGCCCCAGCATTTT. This encodes CASSIWRASNQPQHF. Full variable domain (remainder filled in from reference TRBV19 and TRBJ1-5): DGGITQSPKYLFRKEGQNVTLSCEQNLNHDAMYWYRQDPGQGLRLIYYSQIVNDFQKGDIAEGYSVSREKKESFPLTVTSAQKNPTAFYLCASSIWRASNQPQHFGDGTRLSIL.

This sequence joins TRBV28 and TRBJ2-5; 7 nucleotides line up with TRBD2. V lost 2 bases, J lost 2 bases, and 2 bases stayed unmatched. Germline V gene lookup returns CDR1 MDHEN and CDR2 SYDVKM. The CDR3 totals 14 residues. CDR3 residues: CASSLVSGQETQYF. The CDR3 coding sequence is TGTGCCAGCAGTTTAGTTAGCGGGCAAGAGACCCAGTACTTC.

The genes are TRBV4-2 and TRBJ2-1; 9 positions agree with TRBD1. Trimming took 6 bases from V and 4 from J; bases not matched to a gene: 7. The CDR3 runs to 15 residues. From germline, CDR1 is LGHNA and CDR2 YNFKEQ. Here the CDR3 DNA reads TGTGCCAGCAGAGAAAGGGACAGGGCTTACAATGAGCAGTTCTTC. Its translation is CASRERDRAYNEQFF.

Only a few counts were recorded for this clone. The CDR3 is CASSSNSNQPQHF. The DNA of the CDR3 is TGTGCCAGCAGCTCCAATAGCAATCAGCCCCAGCATTTT. The genes are TRBV7-9 and TRBJ1-5; D not resolved. CDR3 length: 13 residues. V was trimmed by 4 bases and J by 0 bases, leaving 4 bases between them. In germline, CDR1 is SEHNR, CDR2 FQNEAQ (reference sequence).